This passage covers 10 T cell receptor beta chains from one sample sequenced in a study of control samples from healthy donors and cancer patients. TCRdb's copy holds only in-frame clones and misses some; the assay was immunoSEQ multiplex PCR. The sample lists approximately 150,000 clones; about 89% were seen once. The sequencing input was blood. The origin of the receptors is a man younger than 30 in good health.

The gene calls are TRBV12-3 or TRBV12-4 and TRBJ2-2; D is uncertain. The CDR3 consists of 13 residues. V was pared by 7 bases and J by 4 bases, with 10 bases between. As DNA, the CDR3 is TGTGCCAGCATCCTCGGCCTCACCGGGGAGCTGTTTTTT. Translating gives CASILGLTGELFF.

The rearrangement links TRBV5-1 to TRBJ1-1; 12 bases align to TRBD1. This CDR3 has 14 amino acids. Germline assignment: CDR1 SGHRS and CDR2 YFSETQ. V gave up 4 bases and J gave up 4 bases; unmatched junction bases: 2. The CDR3 sequence is CASSGTGGRTEAFF. CDR3 DNA: TGCGCCAGCAGCGGGACAGGGGGCCGCACTGAAGCTTTCTTT. The full variable domain, with the rest looked up from reference TRBV5-1 and TRBJ1-1, is KAGVTQTPRYLIKTRGQQVTLSCSPISGHRSVSWYQQTPGQGLQFLFEYFSETQRNKGNFPGRFSGRQFSNSRSEMNVSTLELGDSALYLCASSGTGGRTEAFFGQGTRLTVV.

The V and J genes are TRBV2 and TRBJ1-1; 9 bases line up with TRBD1. In germline, CDR1 is SNHLY, CDR2 FYNNEI. The ends lost 7 bases at V and 3 bases at J; junction bases unmatched: 6. This CDR3 is 14 amino acids long. The CDR3 sequence: CASKATGGYTEAFF. The CDR3 DNA is TGTGCCAGCAAGGCGACAGGGGGATACACTGAAGCTTTCTTT.

The chain recombines TRBV7-9 with TRBJ2-5; D is uncertain. Trimming removed 1 base from V and 0 bases from J, with 12 bases in between. The CDR3 consists of 16 residues. The germline CDR1 and CDR2 sequences are SEHNR and FQNEAQ (reference sequence). Written as DNA, the CDR3 is TGTGCCAGCAGCTTAGTTACTGTGGGGAACCAAGAGACCCAGTACTTC. Encoded protein: CASSLVTVGNQETQYF.

V usage is TRBV4-1 and J usage is TRBJ1-4, with TRBD1 matching over 10 bases. Looked up from germline, CDR1 is MGHRA and CDR2 is YSYEKL. The CDR3 spans 17 residues. Unmatched junction bases numbered 11, after V lost 3 bases and J lost 7 bases. CDR3 sequence: CASSHPGQGMVGEKLFF. In DNA, the CDR3 is TGCGCCAGCAGCCACCCGGGACAGGGGATGGTAGGTGAAAAACTGTTTTTT.

J is TRBJ1-6 and V is TRBV5-6; the D is unclear. This CDR3 region has 15 residues. The germline V gene encodes CDR1 SGHDT and CDR2 YYEEEE. Deletions cut 0 bases from V and 7 bases from J, with 11 bases between. The CDR3 sequence: CASSLGGVLNSPLHF. CDR3 sequence (DNA): TGTGCCAGCAGCTTGGGAGGCGTTCTAAATTCACCCCTCCACTTT.

The chain has TRBV14 and TRBJ1-4, with D hard to call. This CDR3 spans 12 amino acids. Germline loops: CDR1 SGHDN, CDR2 FVKESK. Trimming cost V 6 bases and J 7 bases, with 9 bases left between them. This CDR3 reads CASSRFGEKLFF. The CDR3 DNA reads TGTGCCAGCAGTCGGTTTGGTGAAAAACTGTTTTTT.

This chain links TRBV5-4 with TRBJ2-1; 7 bases line up with TRBD1. There are 15 residues in the CDR3. The germline CDR1 and CDR2 sequences are SGHNT and YYREEE (reference sequence). The J segment lost 5 bases and the V segment lost 9 bases, leaving 14 bases of the junction unmatched. The CDR3 bases are TGTGCCAAATGGGACAGCTCCTCGGAGGACAATGAGCAGTTCTTC. Encoded protein: CAKWDSSSEDNEQFF.

Here the CDR3 reads CASSISPPLNYGYTF. Here the CDR3 DNA reads TGTGCCAGTAGTATTTCACCACCCCTTAACTATGGCTACACCTTC. This chain joins TRBV19 and TRBJ1-2; D is undetermined. V lost 3 bases to trimming and J lost 1 base, with 12 bases between them. This CDR3 has 15 residues. CDR1 LNHDA and CDR2 SQIVND come from the germline V gene (reference sequence).

This chain joins TRBV28 and TRBJ2-3, with D perhaps matching TRBD2 (7 bases). V was pared by 5 bases and J by 2 bases, with 23 bases between. There are 18 residues in the CDR3. The germline V gene has CDR1 MDHEN and CDR2 SYDVKM. The CDR3 region is CASSPPLGGGPPTDTQYF. CDR3 nucleotide sequence: TGTGCCAGCAGTCCTCCCCTGGGGGGGGGCCCCCCCACAGATACGCAGTATTTT.